This entry lists 10 T cell receptor beta chains sequenced from one sample in a study of T cells expressing NK-cell markers. TCRdb re-called the 5' RACE reads, yielding one record per CDR3 amino acid sequence without DNA. This listing includes 150,000 or so distinct CDR3 sequences. The specimen sequenced was blood T cells: a sorted CD56 or NKG2C T cell subset, CD4+ or CD8+ T cells, or bulk PBMC T cells (not recorded which). These receptors all stem from a woman in her fifties or sixties in good health.

The chain recombines TRBV11-1 with TRBJ2-3; the D gene TCRdb calls, TRBD2, cannot be checked with no DNA. Germline CDR1 and CDR2: SGHAT and FQDESV (reference sequence). The length of the CDR3 is 17 residues. CDR3 sequence reads: CASSPSPLASDTDTQYF.

This chain uses TRBV29-1 with TRBJ2-7. Per germline, CDR1 SQVTM and CDR2 ANQGSEA. The CDR3 contains 15 residues. The CDR3 spells CSVVFSGSNSYEQYF.

CDR3 region: CSAGQVITGELFF. J is TRBJ2-2 and V is TRBV20-1. The CDR3 contains 13 residues. Germline CDR1 and CDR2: DFQATT and SNEGSKA (reference sequence).

The chain recombines TRBV4-1 with TRBJ2-1; there is no DNA to check the TCRdb D call of TRBD1. In germline, CDR1 is MGHRA, CDR2 YSYEKL. The CDR3 has 16 amino acids. The CDR3 region is CASSLDDRGLGYEQFF.

The chain joins TRBV4-2 to TRBJ2-5; the D call from TCRdb, TRBD2, cannot be confirmed without DNA. Germline V gives CDR1 LGHNA, CDR2 YNFKEQ. The CDR3 consists of 18 residues. The CDR3 loop is CASSRASGTGGIQETQYF.

This chain links TRBV27 with TRBJ2-5; as DNA is missing, the TRBD1 call by TCRdb cannot be tested. Germline V gene sequence: CDR1 MNHEY, CDR2 SMNVEV (reference sequence). The CDR3 consists of 14 residues. The CDR3 region is CASRAGGSYETQYF.

J is TRBJ2-5 and V is TRBV24-1; TCRdb designates TRBD2, a call that cannot be tested without DNA. Germline V lookup: CDR1 KGHDR, CDR2 SFDVKD. The CDR3 totals 16 residues. The CDR3: CATSDEGLAGWETQYF.

The chain joins TRBV7-8 to TRBJ2-7; TCRdb proposes TRBD2, but this gene call is untestable without DNA. CDR1 SGHVS and CDR2 FQNEAQ come from the germline V gene. The CDR3 contains 19 residues. The CDR3 is CASSLAWVGTSGVTYEQYF. Drawing the rest from reference TRBV7-8 and TRBJ2-7, the complete variable domain is GAGVSQSPRYKVAKRGQDVALRCDPISGHVSLFWYQQALGQGPEFLTYFQNEAQLDKSGLPSDRFFAERPEGSVSTLKIQRTQQEDSAVYLCASSLAWVGTSGVTYEQYFGPGTRLTVT.

The chain has TRBV27 and TRBJ2-3. This CDR3 is built from 13 residues. The germline V gene has CDR1 MNHEY and CDR2 SMNVEV (reference sequence). The CDR3 loop is CASYSEVTDTQYF.

The chain joins TRBV5-6 to TRBJ2-7; TCRdb proposes TRBD1, but this gene call is untestable without DNA. Germline V gene sequence: CDR1 SGHDT, CDR2 YYEEEE. CDR3 length: 14 residues. Here the CDR3 reads CASSLPLQGYEQYF.